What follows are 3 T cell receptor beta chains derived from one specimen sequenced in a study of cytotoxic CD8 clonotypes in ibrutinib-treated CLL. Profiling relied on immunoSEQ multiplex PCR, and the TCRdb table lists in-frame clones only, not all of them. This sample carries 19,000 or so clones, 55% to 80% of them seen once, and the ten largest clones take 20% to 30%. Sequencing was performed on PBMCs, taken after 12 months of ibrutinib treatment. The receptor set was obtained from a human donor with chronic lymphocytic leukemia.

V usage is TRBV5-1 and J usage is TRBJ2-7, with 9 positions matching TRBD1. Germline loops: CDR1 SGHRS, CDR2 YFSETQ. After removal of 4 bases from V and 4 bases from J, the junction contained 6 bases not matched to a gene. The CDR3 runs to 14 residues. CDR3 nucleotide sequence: TGCGCCAGCAGCCCCAACGGACAGGGGTACGAGCAGTACTTC. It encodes CASSPNGQGYEQYF. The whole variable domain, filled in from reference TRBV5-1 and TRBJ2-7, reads KAGVTQTPRYLIKTRGQQVTLSCSPISGHRSVSWYQQTPGQGLQFLFEYFSETQRNKGNFPGRFSGRQFSNSRSEMNVSTLELGDSALYLCASSPNGQGYEQYFGPGTRLTVT.

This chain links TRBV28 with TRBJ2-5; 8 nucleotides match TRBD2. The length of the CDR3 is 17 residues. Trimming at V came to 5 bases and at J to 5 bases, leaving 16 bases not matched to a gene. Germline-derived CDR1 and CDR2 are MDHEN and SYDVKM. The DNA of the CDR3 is TGTGCCAGCAGTCCCCTTCGAGCAGCGGGAGAGATGGAGACCCAGTACTTC. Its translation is CASSPLRAAGEMETQYF. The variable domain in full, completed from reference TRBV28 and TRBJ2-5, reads DVKVTQSSRYLVKRTGEKVFLECVQDMDHENMFWYRQDPGLGLRLIYFSYDVKMKEKGDIPEGYSVSREKKERFSLILESASTNQTSMYLCASSPLRAAGEMETQYFGPGTRLLVL.

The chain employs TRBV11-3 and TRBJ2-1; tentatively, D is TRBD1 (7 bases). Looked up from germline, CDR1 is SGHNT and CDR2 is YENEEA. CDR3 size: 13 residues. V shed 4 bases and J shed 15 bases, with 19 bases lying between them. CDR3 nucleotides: TGTGCCAGCAGCTCCCTACGGGAGACAGGGCTGTTCTTC. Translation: CASSSLRETGLFF. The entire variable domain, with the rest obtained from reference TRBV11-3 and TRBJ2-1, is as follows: EAGVVQSPRYKIIEKKQPVAFWCNPISGHNTLYWYLQNLGQGPELLIRYENEEAVDDSQLPKDRFSAERLKGVDSTLKIQPAELGDSAVYLCASSSLRETGLFFGPGTRLTVL.